Following are 32 T cell receptor beta chains from one sample sequenced in a study of blood T cells in healthy people across ages. Through a sample-barcoded 5' primer and a J-beta primer mix, a second PCR was run for roughly 7 to 11 cycles. Each CDR3 protein is one row after TCRdb ran MiXCR on the 5' RACE reads. Of approximately 900,000 distinct CDR3 sequences detected, 48% appear once; the ten largest clones hold around an eighth. Sequencing input: blood. All receptors come from a man aged 30-40 years in good health.

The rearrangement uses TRBV6-2 or TRBV6-3 and TRBJ2-5, with D possibly TRBD2 on 5 matching bases. This CDR3 spans 15 amino acids. Trimming cost V 2 bases and J 4 bases, with 14 bases left between them. Germline V lookup: CDR1 MNHEY, CDR2 SVGEGT. The CDR3 DNA sequence: TGTGCCAGCAGTTACAATGAAGAGGGCGGAGAGACCCAGTACTTC. This translates into CASSYNEEGGETQYF.

The gene calls are TRBV9 and TRBJ1-2; 8 bases line up with TRBD1. CDR1 is SGDLS and CDR2 is YYNGEE in the germline V gene. V shed 0 bases, J shed 3 bases, and the junction held 10 bases outside the gene matches. This CDR3 contains 17 residues. The CDR3 is CASSVEPLAGGYYGYTF. The CDR3 nucleotides read TGTGCCAGCAGCGTAGAACCCCTCGCAGGGGGCTACTATGGCTACACCTTC.

This clonotype was seen just once. The chain combines TRBV29-1 with TRBJ1-1, with D unresolved. The germline V gene encodes CDR1 SQVTM and CDR2 ANQGSEA. This CDR3 spans 12 amino acids. Trimming took 7 bases from V and 3 from J, leaving 12 bases between them. The chain's CDR3 is CSATAMDTEAFF. DNA of the CDR3: TGCAGCGCCACGGCCATGGACACTGAAGCTTTCTTT.

For the CDR3, the DNA is TGTGCCATCAGTGAAAAGTCCTACGAGCAGTACTTC. Residues: CAISEKSYEQYF. The J gene is TRBJ2-7, the V gene TRBV10-3; D is ambiguous. Trimming took off 3 bases at V and 1 base at J, with 4 bases between the two ends. The CDR3 is made up of 12 amino acids. In germline, CDR1 is ENHRY, CDR2 SYGVKD.

The CDR3 bases are TGTGCCAGCAGCTTAGGACAGGTAGACTATGGCTACACCTTC. Translating gives CASSLGQVDYGYTF. The gene calls are TRBV7-9 and TRBJ1-2, with D perhaps matching TRBD1 (6 bases). This CDR3 contains 14 residues. V was trimmed by 1 base and J by 3 bases, leaving 9 bases between them. In germline, CDR1 is SEHNR, CDR2 FQNEAQ (reference sequence).

The chain couples TRBV7-2 to TRBJ2-3, with D possibly being TRBD2 (5 bases). The CDR3 extends over 17 amino acids. V lost 1 base and J 3 bases, leaving 17 bases between the germline ends. Germline V gene lookup returns CDR1 SGHTA and CDR2 FQGNSA. CDR3 region: CASSLVYLLEGTDTQYF. CDR3 nucleotides: TGTGCCAGCAGCTTAGTCTACTTACTAGAAGGTACAGATACGCAGTATTTT.

Points on this clonotype: A junction boundary mismatches the germline segment, possibly from a read error. The chain links TRBV7-7 to TRBJ2-3; 9 bases are shared with TRBD1. Per the germline V gene, CDR1 is SSHAT and CDR2 is FNYEAQ (reference sequence). There are 14 residues in the CDR3. DNA of the CDR3: TGTGCTAGCAGCGGGACAGGGCTCTGGGATACGCAGTATTTT. It yields the protein CASSGTGLWDTQYF.

CDR3 in amino acids: CASSLEGGQENYGYTF. For the CDR3, the DNA is TGCGCCAGCAGCTTGGAAGGTGGACAGGAGAACTATGGCTACACCTTC. V gene TRBV5-1 combines with J gene TRBJ1-2; 7 bases are a match to TRBD1. The germline V gene encodes CDR1 SGHRS and CDR2 YFSETQ. After removal of 0 bases from V and 2 bases from J, the junction contained 7 bases not matched to a gene. CDR3 length: 16 residues. Together with reference TRBV5-1 and TRBJ1-2, the CDR3 gives the full variable domain: KAGVTQTPRYLIKTRGQQVTLSCSPISGHRSVSWYQQTPGQGLQFLFEYFSETQRNKGNFPGRFSGRQFSNSRSEMNVSTLELGDSALYLCASSLEGGQENYGYTFGSGTRLTVV.

The chain is built from TRBV6-5 and TRBJ2-4; possible D gene TRBD1, 6 bases. Per the germline V gene, CDR1 is MNHEY and CDR2 is SVGAGI. The V end was cut by 2 bases, the J end by 3 bases, with 14 bases between. This CDR3 has 16 amino acids. The CDR3 is CASSYPNRAGKNIQYF. The CDR3 coding sequence is TGTGCCAGCAGTTACCCAAACAGGGCTGGCAAAAACATTCAGTACTTC.

The V call is TRBV7-2, the J call TRBJ1-5; D is uncertain. Trimming removed 2 bases at V and 2 bases at J, with 7 bases between. The CDR3 spans 14 residues. The germline gives CDR1 SGHTA, CDR2 FQGNSA. CDR3 in amino acids: CASSLYGRNQPQHF. The CDR3 nucleotides are TGTGCCAGCAGCTTATATGGCCGCAATCAGCCCCAGCATTTT.

This clonotype appeared a few times. The genes are TRBV5-1 and TRBJ2-1; D possibly matches TRBD1 or TRBD2 (5 bases each). The V gene lost 6 bases and the J gene lost 7 bases, with 14 bases spanning the gap. This CDR3 spans 13 amino acids. The germline CDR1 and CDR2 sequences are SGHRS and YFSETQ. The CDR3 is CASTGPAENEQFF. The CDR3 region has the DNA TGCGCCAGCACGGGACCCGCTGAAAATGAGCAGTTCTTC.

The DNA for the CDR3 is TGTGCCAGCAGCTACGATGACAGGGGCCATGGCTACACCTTC. Its translation is CASSYDDRGHGYTF. The chain recombines TRBV5-6 with TRBJ1-2; 8 bases are a match to TRBD1. This CDR3 has 14 amino acids. V lost 3 bases and J lost 6; bases outside the gene matches: 7. CDR1 is SGHDT, CDR2 YYEEEE, per germline. Complete variable domain (other parts from reference TRBV5-6 and TRBJ1-2): DAGVTQSPTHLIKTRGQQVTLRCSPKSGHDTVSWYQQALGQGPQFIFQYYEEEERQRGNFPDRFSGHQFPNYSSELNVNALLLGDSALYLCASSYDDRGHGYTFGSGTRLTVV.

The gene calls are TRBV3-1 and TRBJ1-1; possibly TRBD1 for D (5 bases). This CDR3 is built from 14 residues. Germline V gene sequence: CDR1 LGHDT, CDR2 YNNKEL (reference sequence). V lost 0 bases, J lost 4 bases, and 9 bases lay in between. For the CDR3, the DNA is TGTGCCAGCAGCCAAGAGGGGGTGGGCACTGAAGCTTTCTTT. Its translation: CASSQEGVGTEAFF.

Remarks on this clonotype: Given a much more abundant clone one base away, this may be a read error. The chain is built from TRBV20-1 and TRBJ2-5; 7 positions agree with TRBD2. Germline CDR1 DFQATT, CDR2 SNEGSKA (reference sequence). J lost 11 bases, V lost 3 bases, and 15 bases had no gene match. This CDR3 has 14 residues. The CDR3 region has the DNA TGCAGTGCTAGTCACGGACTAGAGATAGATGAGCAGTACTTC. Protein sequence: CSASHGLEIDEQYF.

V is TRBV20-1 and J is TRBJ1-1; a weak D match, TRBD1 (6 bases). This CDR3 has 13 amino acids. Germline loops: CDR1 DFQATT, CDR2 SNEGSKA (reference sequence). Trimming shortened V by 1 base and J by 6 bases, and 12 bases separated the two germline ends. The CDR3, as DNA: TGCAGTGCTAGAGGACAGGTAATGGCTGAAGCTTTCTTT. This translates into CSARGQVMAEAFF.

The chain employs TRBV7-2 and TRBJ2-1; 8 nucleotides line up with TRBD1. Germline V gives CDR1 SGHTA, CDR2 FQGNSA. The junction had 4 bases not matched to a gene; V was cut back by 1 base and J by 8 bases. This CDR3 is 14 amino acids long. DNA of the CDR3: TGTACCAGCAGCTTAGGCAGGGGGCCCCATGAGCAGTTCTTC. Its translation: CTSSLGRGPHEQFF.

With regard to this clonotype: A read error may produce the germline difference seen at one junction end. The chain has TRBV12-3 or TRBV12-4 and TRBJ2-3; 11 bases are a match to TRBD1. CDR3 size: 15 residues. CDR3 nucleotides: TGTGTCAGCAGGACAGGGGGCCCTGGCACAGATACGCAGTATTTT. Residues: CVSRTGGPGTDTQYF.

At least ten counts were recorded for this clonotype. The V and J genes are TRBV5-1 and TRBJ2-7, with TRBD1 matching 8 bases. Trimming at V came to 4 bases and at J to 4 bases, leaving 10 bases not matched to a gene. CDR1 is SGHRS and CDR2 is YFSETQ in the germline V gene. The CDR3 totals 15 residues. The CDR3 nucleotides are TGCGCCAGCAGCCTAGGAGGACAGGGCTGGTACGAGCAGTACTTC. Translation: CASSLGGQGWYEQYF.

This clonotype has just a few counts. The chain links TRBV27 to TRBJ2-1; 7 bases are shared with TRBD1. From germline, CDR1 is MNHEY and CDR2 SMNVEV (reference sequence). The CDR3 sequence is 14 residues long. Trimming took 6 bases from V and 7 from J; bases not matched to a gene: 9. The CDR3 bases are TGTGCCAGCAGCCAGGGGGTCCCCGGGAATGAGCAGTTCTTC. Translation: CASSQGVPGNEQFF.

This clonotype has a handful of counts. The rearrangement uses TRBV29-1 and TRBJ2-2; the match to TRBD1 covers 7 bases. Per germline, CDR1 SQVTM and CDR2 ANQGSEA. Losses at the gene ends were 0 bases for V and 6 bases for J; bases not matched to a gene: 7. This CDR3 spans 15 amino acids. CDR3 loop: CSVEDWDSSPGELFF. CDR3 bases: TGCAGCGTTGAAGATTGGGACAGTTCCCCCGGGGAGCTGTTTTTT.

The sample holds many counts of this clonotype. The chain uses TRBV29-1 and TRBJ2-5, with TRBD1 as a possible D gene (6 bases). Germline V gene sequence: CDR1 SQVTM, CDR2 ANQGSEA. Trimming cost V 6 bases and J 4 bases, with 15 bases left between them. This CDR3 has 13 amino acids. The CDR3: CSVERGRGETQYF. The CDR3 DNA reads TGCAGCGTCGAAAGGGGGAGAGGAGAGACCCAGTACTTC.

This clonotype was seen a few times. The chain combines TRBV9 with TRBJ2-2, with TRBD2 matching 9 bases. The CDR3 contains 16 residues. Per germline, CDR1 SGDLS and CDR2 YYNGEE. Trimming removed 0 bases from V and 6 bases from J; junction bases left unmatched: 6. This CDR3 is CASSVGASGGSGELFF. The CDR3 region has the DNA TGTGCCAGCAGCGTAGGGGCCAGCGGGGGGTCCGGGGAGCTGTTTTTT. The full variable domain, completed using reference TRBV9 and TRBJ2-2, is DSGVTQTPKHLITATGQRVTLRCSPRSGDLSVYWYQQSLDQGLQFLIQYYNGEERAKGNILERFSAQQFPDLHSELNLSSLELGDSALYFCASSVGASGGSGELFFGEGSRLTVL.

The chain recombines TRBV4-3 with TRBJ1-5; D uncertain. The CDR3 runs 17 residues. Trimming pared 0 bases from V and 1 base from J, leaving 13 bases between. Germline CDR1 and CDR2: LGHNA and YSLEER. The CDR3 sequence is CASSQDYQPWSNQPQHF. CDR3 in DNA: TGCGCCAGCAGCCAAGACTACCAACCGTGGAGCAATCAGCCCCAGCATTTT.

This clonotype was seen at least ten times. The gene calls are TRBV29-1 and TRBJ2-5, with D possibly called TRBD1 or TRBD2 (5 bases each). The CDR3 runs to 15 residues. The V end lost 4 bases, the J end lost 2 bases, and 17 bases lay between the germline ends. The V gene's germline CDR1 is SQVTM and CDR2 ANQGSEA. Written as DNA, the CDR3 is TGCAGCGTTGGGTGGGGCCAGCGGATGCAAGAGACCCAGTACTTC. Its protein is CSVGWGQRMQETQYF. Drawing the rest from reference TRBV29-1 and TRBJ2-5, the complete variable domain is SAVISQKPSRDICQRGTSLTIQCQVDSQVTMMFWYRQQPGQSLTLIATANQGSEATYESGFVIDKFPISRPNLTFSTLTVSNMSPEDSSIYLCSVGWGQRMQETQYFGPGTRLLVL.

The chain recombines TRBV10-3 with TRBJ2-4; maybe TRBD1 (5 bases). TRBJ2-7 matches the DNA end more closely, so the J call is doubtful. Germline V gene sequence: CDR1 ENHRY, CDR2 SYGVKD. The CDR3 runs to 15 residues. As DNA, the CDR3 is TGTGCCATCAGTGAGATGACAGAATTAAACTGCGAGCAGTACTTC. Protein sequence: CAISEMTELNCEQYF.

The J gene is TRBJ1-2, the V gene TRBV6-6, with a possible D match to TRBD1 (5 bases). Between the trimmed V and J ends, which lost 6 bases and 3 bases, there was a span of 11 bases. The CDR3 is made up of 13 amino acids. In germline, CDR1 is MNHNY, CDR2 SVGAGI (reference sequence). CDR3 amino acids: CASRTGTDYGYTF. CDR3 bases: TGTGCCAGCAGGACCGGGACGGACTATGGCTACACCTTC.

The CDR3: CASSQDPMLGGAHYEQYF. CDR3 in DNA: TGCGCCAGCAGCCAAGACCCCATGCTTGGCGGGGCCCACTACGAGCAGTACTTC. The chain carries TRBV4-1 and TRBJ2-7, with D possibly matching TRBD2 (6 bases). CDR1 MGHRA and CDR2 YSYEKL come from the germline V gene. This CDR3 has 18 residues. The V gene lost 0 bases and the J gene lost 3 bases, with 21 bases spanning the gap.

The chain employs TRBV18 and TRBJ2-5; D is possibly TRBD1 (5 bases). The J call may be incorrect, as the DNA end agrees better with TRBJ2-7. The germline V gene encodes CDR1 KGHSH and CDR2 LQKENI. The CDR3 runs 15 residues. CDR3 in DNA: TGTGCCAGCTCACCACAGGGGCAGAGTCAAGGCGAGCAGTACTTC. Encoded protein: CASSPQGQSQGEQYF.

The rearrangement joins TRBV11-2 to TRBJ2-3; a possible D gene is TRBD2 (5 bases). Germline values: CDR1 SGHAT, CDR2 FQNNGV. V lost 5 bases and J lost 6, with 15 bases in between. CDR3 length: 14 residues. This CDR3 reads CASSPAVGVDTQYF. The DNA of the CDR3 is TGTGCCAGCAGCCCGGCCGTCGGGGTGGATACGCAGTATTTT.

A single count supports this clonotype. The chain uses TRBV29-1 and TRBJ1-1; D remains unclear. V dropped 8 bases and J dropped 2 bases, with 6 bases sitting between them. This CDR3 region has 10 residues. The germline V gene encodes CDR1 SQVTM and CDR2 ANQGSEA. CDR3 protein: CSHRNTEAFF. In DNA form, the CDR3 reads TGCAGCCACAGAAACACTGAAGCTTTCTTT.

This clonotype was seen a handful of times. The chain is built from TRBV7-2 and TRBJ2-5; 10 nucleotides match TRBD1. V trimming: 2 bases; J trimming: 1 base; junction bases outside the gene matches: 4. The CDR3 loop spans 16 amino acids. Germline values: CDR1 SGHTA, CDR2 FQGNSA. The CDR3 DNA is TGTGCCAGCAGCTTAATGGGGACAGGGGCCCAAGAGACCCAGTACTTC. This translates into CASSLMGTGAQETQYF.

This clonotype showed up just a few times. The chain joins TRBV27 to TRBJ1-2, with D possibly being TRBD1 (5 bases). This CDR3 spans 17 amino acids. V lost 0 bases to trimming and J lost 4 bases, with 18 bases between them. Germline V CDR1 and CDR2: MNHEY, SMNVEV (reference sequence). The CDR3: CASSLSMGGSYGYGYTF. The DNA of the CDR3 is TGTGCCAGCAGTTTATCTATGGGGGGTAGCTACGGCTATGGCTACACCTTC.